One and the same sample provided the 20 T cell receptor beta chains below, sequenced in a study of regulatory T cells in long-lasting Graves disease. In building TCR beta libraries, iRepertoire HTBI primers were used together with Arm-PCR of CDR3 regions. TCRdb used MiXCR to reprocess the multiplex PCR reads, holding one entry per CDR3 protein. This sample carries about 530,000 distinct CDR3 sequences, about 16% of them seen once, and the ten largest clones take roughly 25%. Time point of the sample: newly diagnosed GD, antithyroid drugs for less than 3 months. PBMC RNA served as the TCR library source. These records were also assigned to another study, of T cells in Graves' hyperthyroidism and ophthalmopathy.

This material consisted of peripheral blood mononuclear cells (PBMCs), taken at new diagnosis, from a patient treated with antithyroid drugs. The receptors were gathered from a woman aged 35 to 60 with Graves disease.

This clonotype occurred many times. The chain joins TRBV28 to TRBJ1-5; no definite D call. CDR3 length equals 15 residues. Germline CDR1 and CDR2: MDHEN and SYDVKM. V lost 7 bases and J 3 bases, leaving 16 bases between the germline ends. In DNA form, the CDR3 reads TGTGCCAGCAAGAAAGGCCGCCTTACCAATCAGCCCCAGCATTTT. Translated, it gives CASKKGRLTNQPQHF.

This clonotype was recorded at least ten times. The V gene is TRBV5-1, the J gene TRBJ2-3; 10 positions match TRBD1. Looked up from germline, CDR1 is SGHRS and CDR2 is YFSETQ. The CDR3 consists of 15 residues. Losses at the gene ends were 3 bases for V and 4 bases for J; bases not matched to a gene: 5. CDR3 protein: CASSSQGQGADTQYF. The DNA for the CDR3 is TGCGCCAGCAGCTCCCAAGGACAGGGGGCAGATACGCAGTATTTT.

This clonotype occurred a few times. The chain combines TRBV6-2 or TRBV6-3 with TRBJ2-1; a weak D match, TRBD2 (5 bases). Germline V gives CDR1 MNHEY, CDR2 SVGEGT. Trimming cost V 4 bases and J 8 bases, with 9 bases left between them. The CDR3 spans 12 residues. CDR3 amino acids: CASSSGRYEQFF. CDR3 nucleotides: TGTGCCAGCAGTTCTGGGAGATATGAGCAGTTCTTC.

This clonotype showed up just a few times. CDR3 in amino acids: CASSFHQPQHF. The CDR3 coding sequence is TGTGCCAGCAGTTTCCATCAGCCCCAGCATTTT. The chain joins TRBV28 to TRBJ1-5; the D is unclear. Trimming removed 3 bases from V and 5 bases from J, with 2 bases in between. The germline gives CDR1 MDHEN, CDR2 SYDVKM. The CDR3 covers 11 residues.

This clonotype was picked up a small number of times. The CDR3 DNA follows: TGTGCCAGCAGCACTAGCGGGGGGCCCTACGAGCAGTACTTC. Protein: CASSTSGGPYEQYF. This rearrangement joins TRBV7-9 to TRBJ2-7; 12 positions match TRBD2. The CDR3 totals 14 residues. Trimming at V came to 5 bases and at J to 2 bases, leaving 1 base not matched to a gene. Germline assignment: CDR1 SEHNR and CDR2 FQNEAQ (reference sequence).

This clonotype was detected ten times or more. The chain recombines TRBV20-1 with TRBJ1-6; D uncertain. The CDR3 spans 12 residues. The germline V gene encodes CDR1 DFQATT and CDR2 SNEGSKA (reference sequence). The V gene lost 5 bases and the J gene lost 10 bases, with 12 bases spanning the gap. The CDR3 region is CSAPSPISPLHF. The CDR3, as DNA: TGCAGTGCTCCTTCCCCAATATCACCCCTCCACTTT.

In this sample, this clonotype turned up a few times. V usage is TRBV7-9 and J usage is TRBJ2-4; D might be TRBD1 or TRBD2, each matching 7 bases. The V gene's germline CDR1 is SEHNR and CDR2 FQNEAQ (reference sequence). The length of the CDR3 is 16 residues. Trimming cost V 8 bases and J 8 bases, with 25 bases left between them. Here the CDR3 DNA reads TGTGCCAGCCCGGGGGAGGGGGCGCTCAATGGGGACATTCAGTACTTC. The encoded protein is CASPGEGALNGDIQYF.

This clonotype came up a few times. J is TRBJ2-2 and V is TRBV20-1; D uncertain. From germline, CDR1 is DFQATT and CDR2 SNEGSKA (reference sequence). Between the trimmed V and J ends, which lost 1 base and 3 bases, there was a span of 12 bases. CDR3 length equals 15 residues. The CDR3 bases are TGCAGTGCTAGAGCGCCAGGTCGGGACACCGGGGAGCTGTTTTTT. Its translation is CSARAPGRDTGELFF.

In this sample, this clonotype turned up a few times. CDR3 coding DNA: TGTGCCAGCAGTCGCAGGAGGCCGGGAAACTACACCTTC. Protein product: CASSRRRPGNYTF. This chain connects TRBV12-3 or TRBV12-4 to TRBJ1-2; D not resolved. CDR3 length: 13 amino acids. Trimming removed 5 bases from V and 10 bases from J, with 17 bases in between.

The gene calls are TRBV9 and TRBJ1-3; TRBD1 might be the D (6 bases). The CDR3 spans 16 residues. The V end lost 0 bases, the J end lost 0 bases, and 10 bases lay between the germline ends. CDR1 and CDR2 (germline): SGDLS, YYNGEE. The CDR3 sequence: CASSVGDTRSGNTIYF. The CDR3 coding sequence is TGTGCCAGCAGCGTAGGGGACACGCGCTCTGGAAACACCATATATTTT.

About this clonotype: A much larger clone sits a single nucleotide away, making a read error possible. This chain connects TRBV5-6 to TRBJ2-7, with D possibly TRBD2 on 6 matching bases. The CDR3 sequence is 14 residues long. V was cut by 7 bases and J by 2 bases, with 16 bases left in between. CDR1 SGHDT and CDR2 YYEEEE come from the germline V gene. The CDR3 loop reads CASGGLSYPYEQYF. The CDR3 DNA reads TGTGCCAGCGGGGGACTGTCATACCCCTACGAGCAGTACTTC.

This clonotype was counted at least ten times. The J gene is TRBJ1-1, the V gene TRBV6-1, with 11 bases aligning to TRBD1. The trim removed 11 bases at V and 5 bases at J, leaving 10 bases unmatched. Germline lookup yields CDR1 MNHNS and CDR2 SASEGT. The CDR3 totals 14 residues. This chain's CDR3 is CAAKGGTGGTEAFF. CDR3 sequence (DNA): TGTGCCGCCAAAGGTGGGACAGGGGGTACTGAAGCTTTCTTT.

The rearrangement joins TRBV19 to TRBJ2-1; the D is unclear. Trimming removed 3 bases at V and 8 bases at J, with 5 bases between. The V gene's germline CDR1 is LNHDA and CDR2 SQIVND (reference sequence). The CDR3 runs to 11 residues. Here the CDR3 reads CASSMADEQFF. CDR3 sequence (DNA): TGTGCCAGTAGTATGGCGGATGAGCAGTTCTTC.

The gene calls are TRBV5-1 and TRBJ1-4; no clear D. The V end was cut by 3 bases, the J end by 16 bases, with 16 bases between. Germline V gene data show CDR1 as SGHRS and CDR2 as YFSETQ. The CDR3 has 12 amino acids. The CDR3 DNA follows: TGCGCCAGCAGCTCCGCACTGGGAAATCGGTTTTTT. Translated: CASSSALGNRFF.

This rearrangement joins TRBV10-3 to TRBJ2-5; 9 bases agree with TRBD2. The CDR3 spans 17 residues. CDR1 and CDR2 from the germline V gene are ENHRY and SYGVKD. The ends lost 0 bases at V and 1 base at J; junction bases unmatched: 6. The CDR3 region is CAISESEAGGLQETQYF. The CDR3 DNA reads as TGTGCCATCAGTGAGTCAGAAGCGGGGGGACTCCAAGAGACCCAGTACTTC.

This clonotype was found many times. The chain couples TRBV7-8 to TRBJ2-5; unclear D gene. Trimming pared 6 bases from V and 2 bases from J, leaving 10 bases between. This CDR3 is 13 amino acids long. The germline V gene encodes CDR1 SGHVS and CDR2 FQNEAQ. The CDR3 region is CASRKLGQETQYF. In DNA form, the CDR3 reads TGTGCCAGCAGGAAGCTAGGGCAAGAGACCCAGTACTTC.

The rearrangement joins TRBV5-1 to TRBJ1-1, with 7 bases fitting TRBD1. CDR1 is SGHRS, CDR2 YFSETQ, per germline. Trimming took 0 bases from V and 4 from J; bases not matched to a gene: 9. The CDR3 totals 16 residues. The CDR3 nucleotides read TGCGCCAGCAGCTTGGTCGCGGCAGGGGGTTTCACTGAAGCTTTCTTT. Translation gives CASSLVAAGGFTEAFF. The variable domain in full, completed from reference TRBV5-1 and TRBJ1-1, reads KAGVTQTPRYLIKTRGQQVTLSCSPISGHRSVSWYQQTPGQGLQFLFEYFSETQRNKGNFPGRFSGRQFSNSRSEMNVSTLELGDSALYLCASSLVAAGGFTEAFFGQGTRLTVV.

This clonotype was recorded many times. The CDR3 here is CASSDRGGINEKLFF. CDR3 sequence (DNA): TGTGCCAGCAGTGATCGGGGTGGGATTAATGAAAAACTGTTTTTT. The chain recombines TRBV2 with TRBJ1-4; D remains ambiguous. Germline loops: CDR1 SNHLY, CDR2 FYNNEI. This CDR3 spans 15 amino acids. Trimming cost V 3 bases and J 4 bases, with 12 bases left between them.

This chain connects TRBV11-2 to TRBJ1-4, with unresolved D. Germline V CDR1 and CDR2: SGHAT, FQNNGV. This CDR3 is built from 13 residues. V was pared by 0 bases and J by 7 bases, with 6 bases between. The chain's CDR3 is CASSLEGFEKLFF. The CDR3 bases are TGTGCCAGCAGCTTAGAAGGGTTTGAAAAACTGTTTTTT. The full variable domain, with the rest looked up from reference TRBV11-2 and TRBJ1-4, is EAGVAQSPRYKIIEKRQSVAFWCNPISGHATLYWYQQILGQGPKLLIQFQNNGVVDDSQLPKDRFSAERLKGVDSTLKIQPAKLEDSAVYLCASSLEGFEKLFFGSGTQLSVL.

This clonotype appeared a few times. The CDR3 reads CASSLEPGGYEQFF. CDR3 DNA: TGCGCCAGCAGCTTGGAACCGGGTGGCTATGAGCAGTTCTTC. The chain employs TRBV5-1 and TRBJ2-1; no clear D gene. Germline CDR1 and CDR2: SGHRS and YFSETQ. The ends were cut back, 0 bases at V and 8 bases at J, with 12 bases in the middle. This CDR3 has 14 residues.